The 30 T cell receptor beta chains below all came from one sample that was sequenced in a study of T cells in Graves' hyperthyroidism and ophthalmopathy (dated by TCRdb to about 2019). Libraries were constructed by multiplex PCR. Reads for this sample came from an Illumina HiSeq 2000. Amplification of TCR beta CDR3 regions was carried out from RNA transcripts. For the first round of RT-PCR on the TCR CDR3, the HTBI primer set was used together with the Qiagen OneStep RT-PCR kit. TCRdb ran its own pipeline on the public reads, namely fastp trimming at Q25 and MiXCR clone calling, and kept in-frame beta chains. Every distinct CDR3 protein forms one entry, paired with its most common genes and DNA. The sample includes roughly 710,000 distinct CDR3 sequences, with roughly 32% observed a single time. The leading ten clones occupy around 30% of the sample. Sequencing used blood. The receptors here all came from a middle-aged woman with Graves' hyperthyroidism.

Here the CDR3 reads CASGLVDGPDSNQPQHF. The DNA of the CDR3 is TGTGCTAGTGGTTTGGTAGACGGCCCGGATAGCAATCAGCCCCAGCATTTT. The chain is built from TRBV12-5 and TRBJ1-5; D not certain. The CDR3 runs 17 residues. Germline V gene lookup returns CDR1 LGHNT and CDR2 FRNRAP. Trimming left V 0 bases short and J 0 bases short, with 12 bases between.

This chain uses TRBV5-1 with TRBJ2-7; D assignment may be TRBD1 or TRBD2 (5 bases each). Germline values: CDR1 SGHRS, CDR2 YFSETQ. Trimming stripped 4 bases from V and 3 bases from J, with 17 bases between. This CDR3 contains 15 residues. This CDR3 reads CASSPGRGQVYEQYF. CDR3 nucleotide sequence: TGCGCCAGCAGCCCCGGACGGGGCCAGGTCTACGAGCAGTACTTC.

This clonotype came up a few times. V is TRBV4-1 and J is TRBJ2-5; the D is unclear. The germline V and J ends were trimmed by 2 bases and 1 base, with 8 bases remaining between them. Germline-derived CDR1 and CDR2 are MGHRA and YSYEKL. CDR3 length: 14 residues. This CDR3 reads CASSQRASQETQYF. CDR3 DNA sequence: TGCGCCAGCAGCCAACGGGCCAGCCAAGAGACCCAGTACTTC.

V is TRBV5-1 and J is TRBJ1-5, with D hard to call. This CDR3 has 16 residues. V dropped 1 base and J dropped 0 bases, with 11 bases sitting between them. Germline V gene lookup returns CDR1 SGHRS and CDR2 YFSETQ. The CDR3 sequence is CASSLYPGYSNQPQHF. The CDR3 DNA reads TGCGCCAGCAGCTTGTATCCGGGCTATAGCAATCAGCCCCAGCATTTT.

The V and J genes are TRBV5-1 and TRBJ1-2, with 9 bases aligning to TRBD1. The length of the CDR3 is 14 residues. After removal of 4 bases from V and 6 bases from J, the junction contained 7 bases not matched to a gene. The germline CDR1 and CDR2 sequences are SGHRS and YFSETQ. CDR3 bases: TGCGCCAGCAGCGTATCCGGGACAGGGAATGGCTACACCTTC. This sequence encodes CASSVSGTGNGYTF.

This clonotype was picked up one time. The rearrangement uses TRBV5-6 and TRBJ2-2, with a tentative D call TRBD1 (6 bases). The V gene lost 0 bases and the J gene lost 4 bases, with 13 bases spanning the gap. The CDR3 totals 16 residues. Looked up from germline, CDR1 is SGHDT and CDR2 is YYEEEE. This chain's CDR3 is CASSLAPTGPTGELFF. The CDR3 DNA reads TGTGCCAGCAGCTTGGCTCCAACAGGGCCCACCGGGGAGCTGTTTTTT.

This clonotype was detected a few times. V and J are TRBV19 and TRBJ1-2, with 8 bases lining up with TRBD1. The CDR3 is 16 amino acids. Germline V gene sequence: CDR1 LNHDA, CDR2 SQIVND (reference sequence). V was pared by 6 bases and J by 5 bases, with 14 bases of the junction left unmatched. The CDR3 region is CASSTTGTGASYGYTF. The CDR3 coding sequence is TGTGCCAGTAGCACTACCGGGACAGGAGCGTCGTATGGCTACACCTTC. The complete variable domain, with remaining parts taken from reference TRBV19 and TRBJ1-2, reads DGGITQSPKYLFRKEGQNVTLSCEQNLNHDAMYWYRQDPGQGLRLIYYSQIVNDFQKGDIAEGYSVSREKKESFPLTVTSAQKNPTAFYLCASSTTGTGASYGYTFGSGTRLTVV.

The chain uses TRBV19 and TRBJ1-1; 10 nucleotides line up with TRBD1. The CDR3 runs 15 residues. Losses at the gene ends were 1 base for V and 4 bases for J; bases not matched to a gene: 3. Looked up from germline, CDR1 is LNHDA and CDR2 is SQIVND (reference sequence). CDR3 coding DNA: TGTGCCAGTAGTATAGTCGGGACAGGGGCCACTGAAGCTTTCTTT. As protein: CASSIVGTGATEAFF.

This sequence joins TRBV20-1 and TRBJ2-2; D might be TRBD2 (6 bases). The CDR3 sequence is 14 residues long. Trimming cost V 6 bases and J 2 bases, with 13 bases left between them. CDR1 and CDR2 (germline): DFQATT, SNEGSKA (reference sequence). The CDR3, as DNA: TGCAGTGCCCCTGCGGGGCCTAACACCGGGGAGCTGTTTTTT. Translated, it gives CSAPAGPNTGELFF.

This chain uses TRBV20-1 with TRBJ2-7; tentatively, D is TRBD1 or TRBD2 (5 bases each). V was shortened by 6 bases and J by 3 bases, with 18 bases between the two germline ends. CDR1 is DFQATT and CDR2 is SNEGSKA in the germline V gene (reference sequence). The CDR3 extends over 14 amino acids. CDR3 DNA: TGCAGTGCACCCAGACCGGGGCCCCACTACGAGCAGTACTTC. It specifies CSAPRPGPHYEQYF.

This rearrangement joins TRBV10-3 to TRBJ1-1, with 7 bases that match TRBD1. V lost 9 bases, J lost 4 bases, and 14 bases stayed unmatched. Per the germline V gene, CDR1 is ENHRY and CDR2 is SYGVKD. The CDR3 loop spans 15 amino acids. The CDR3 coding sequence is TGTGCCATTCAGCTCCTCGACAGGGCTGGCACTGAAGCTTTCTTT. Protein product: CAIQLLDRAGTEAFF.

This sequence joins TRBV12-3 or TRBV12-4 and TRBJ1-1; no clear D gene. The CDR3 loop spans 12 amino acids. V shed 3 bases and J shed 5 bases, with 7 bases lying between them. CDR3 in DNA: TGTGCCAGCAGTTTCGGGTTTACTGAAGCTTTCTTT. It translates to CASSFGFTEAFF.

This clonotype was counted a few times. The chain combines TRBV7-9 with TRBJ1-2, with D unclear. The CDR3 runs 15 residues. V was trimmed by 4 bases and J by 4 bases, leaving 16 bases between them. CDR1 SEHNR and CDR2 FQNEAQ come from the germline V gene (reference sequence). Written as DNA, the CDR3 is TGTGCCAGCAGCTCCTTAGTAGGACTCTTCTATGGCTACACCTTC. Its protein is CASSSLVGLFYGYTF.

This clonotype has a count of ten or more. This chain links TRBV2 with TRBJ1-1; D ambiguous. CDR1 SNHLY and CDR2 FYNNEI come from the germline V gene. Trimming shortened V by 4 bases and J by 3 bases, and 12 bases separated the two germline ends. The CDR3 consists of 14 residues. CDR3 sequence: CASSGLAADTEAFF. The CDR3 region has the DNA TGTGCCAGCAGTGGGCTAGCGGCCGACACTGAAGCTTTCTTT.

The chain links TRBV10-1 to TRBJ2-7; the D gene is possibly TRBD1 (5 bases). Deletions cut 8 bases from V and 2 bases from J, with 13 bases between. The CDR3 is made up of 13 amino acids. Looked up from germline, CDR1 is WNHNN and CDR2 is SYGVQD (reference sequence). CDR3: CASRPGFTYEQYF. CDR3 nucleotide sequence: TGCGCCAGCCGTCCAGGGTTTACCTACGAGCAGTACTTC.

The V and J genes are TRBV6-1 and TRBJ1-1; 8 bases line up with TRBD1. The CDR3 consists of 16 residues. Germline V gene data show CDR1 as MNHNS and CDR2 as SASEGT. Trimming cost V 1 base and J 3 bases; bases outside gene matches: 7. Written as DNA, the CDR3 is TGTGCCAGCAGTGAAGGCCCAGGGGGCGCGTACACTGAAGCTTTCTTT. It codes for CASSEGPGGAYTEAFF.

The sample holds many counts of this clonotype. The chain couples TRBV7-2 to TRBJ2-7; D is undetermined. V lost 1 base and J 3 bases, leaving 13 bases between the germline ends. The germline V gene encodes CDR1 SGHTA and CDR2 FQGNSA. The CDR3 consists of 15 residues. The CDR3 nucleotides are TGTGCCAGCAGCTTAGAGGTGAGGCCTTACTACGAGCAGTACTTC. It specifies CASSLEVRPYYEQYF.

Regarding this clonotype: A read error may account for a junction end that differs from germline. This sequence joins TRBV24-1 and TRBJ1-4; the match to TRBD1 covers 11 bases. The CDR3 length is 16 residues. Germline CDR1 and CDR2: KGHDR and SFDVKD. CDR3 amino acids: CASSLGVGQGGEKLFF. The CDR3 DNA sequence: TGTGCCAGCAGTTTAGGTGTGGGACAGGGGGGCGAAAAACTGTTTTTT.

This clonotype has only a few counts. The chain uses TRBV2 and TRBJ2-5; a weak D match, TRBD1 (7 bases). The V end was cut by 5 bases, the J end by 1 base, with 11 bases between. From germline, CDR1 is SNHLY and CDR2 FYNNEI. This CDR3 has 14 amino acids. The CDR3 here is CASSRRDSQETQYF. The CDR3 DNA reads TGTGCCAGCAGTAGGCGGGACAGCCAAGAGACCCAGTACTTC.

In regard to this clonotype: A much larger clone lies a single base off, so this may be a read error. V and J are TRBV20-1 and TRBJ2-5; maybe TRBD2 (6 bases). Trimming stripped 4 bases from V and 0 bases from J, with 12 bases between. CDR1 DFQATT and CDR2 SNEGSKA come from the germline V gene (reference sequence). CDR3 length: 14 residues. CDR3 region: CSAMGLAYQETQYF. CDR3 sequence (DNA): TGCAGTGCTATGGGGCTAGCGTACCAAGAGACCCAGTACTTC.

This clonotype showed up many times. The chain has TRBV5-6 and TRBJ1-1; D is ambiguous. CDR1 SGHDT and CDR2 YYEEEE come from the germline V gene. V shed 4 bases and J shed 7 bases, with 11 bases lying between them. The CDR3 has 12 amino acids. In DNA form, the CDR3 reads TGTGCCAGCAGCATTATGGTTGGTGAAGCTTTCTTT. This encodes CASSIMVGEAFF.

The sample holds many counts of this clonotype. The CDR3 loop is CASIRSGANVLTF. The CDR3 region has the DNA TGTGCCAGCATCCGCTCTGGGGCCAACGTCCTGACTTTC. This chain connects TRBV12-3 or TRBV12-4 to TRBJ2-6, with unresolved D. The CDR3 covers 13 residues. Trimming pared 7 bases from V and 0 bases from J, leaving 4 bases between.

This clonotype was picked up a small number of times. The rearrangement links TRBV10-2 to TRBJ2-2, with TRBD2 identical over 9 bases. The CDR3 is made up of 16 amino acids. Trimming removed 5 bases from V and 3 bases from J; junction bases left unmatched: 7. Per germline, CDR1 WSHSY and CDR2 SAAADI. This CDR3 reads CASSPRGGGDTGELFF. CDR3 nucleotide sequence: TGCGCCAGCAGTCCTCGTGGCGGGGGGGACACCGGGGAGCTGTTTTTT.

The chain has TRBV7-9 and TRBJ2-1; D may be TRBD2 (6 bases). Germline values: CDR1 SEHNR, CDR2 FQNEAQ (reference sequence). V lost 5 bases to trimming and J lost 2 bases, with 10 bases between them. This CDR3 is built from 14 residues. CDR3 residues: CASSAGRPYNEQFF. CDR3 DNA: TGTGCCAGCAGCGCCGGGAGACCCTACAATGAGCAGTTCTTC. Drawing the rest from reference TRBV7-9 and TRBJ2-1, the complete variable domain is DTGVSQNPRHKITKRGQNVTFRCDPISEHNRLYWYRQTLGQGPEFLTYFQNEAQLEKSRLLSDRFSAERPKGSFSTLEIQRTEQGDSAMYLCASSAGRPYNEQFFGPGTRLTVL.

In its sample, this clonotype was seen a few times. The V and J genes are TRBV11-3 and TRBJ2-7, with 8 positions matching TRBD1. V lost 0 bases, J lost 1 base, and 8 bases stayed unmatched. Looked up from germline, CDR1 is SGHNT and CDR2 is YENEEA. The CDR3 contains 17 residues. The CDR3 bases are TGTGCCAGCAGCTTAGATCGGACAGGGCGATGGTCCTACGAGCAGTACTTC. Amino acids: CASSLDRTGRWSYEQYF. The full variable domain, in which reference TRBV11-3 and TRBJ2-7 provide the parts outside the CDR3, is EAGVVQSPRYKIIEKKQPVAFWCNPISGHNTLYWYLQNLGQGPELLIRYENEEAVDDSQLPKDRFSAERLKGVDSTLKIQPAELGDSAVYLCASSLDRTGRWSYEQYFGPGTRLTVT.

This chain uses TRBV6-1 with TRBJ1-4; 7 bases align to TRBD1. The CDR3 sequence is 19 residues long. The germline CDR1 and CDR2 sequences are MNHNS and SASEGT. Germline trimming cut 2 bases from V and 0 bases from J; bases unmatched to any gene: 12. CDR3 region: CASSESRQGWVATNEKLFF. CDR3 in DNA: TGTGCCAGCAGTGAATCCCGACAGGGTTGGGTTGCAACTAATGAAAAACTGTTTTTT.

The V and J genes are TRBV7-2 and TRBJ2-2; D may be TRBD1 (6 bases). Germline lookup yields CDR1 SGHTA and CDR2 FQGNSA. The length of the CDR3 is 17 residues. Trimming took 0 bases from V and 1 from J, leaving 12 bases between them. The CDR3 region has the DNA TGTGCCAGCAGCTTAGCCATGGGGACAATGAACACCGGGGAGCTGTTTTTT. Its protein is CASSLAMGTMNTGELFF.

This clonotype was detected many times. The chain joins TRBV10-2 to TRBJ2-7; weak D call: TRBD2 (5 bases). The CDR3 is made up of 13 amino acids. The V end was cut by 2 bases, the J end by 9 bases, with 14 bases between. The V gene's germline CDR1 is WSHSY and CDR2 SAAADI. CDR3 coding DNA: TGCGCCAGCAGTGAGGGGTTTTCTAGCTCGCAGTACTTC. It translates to CASSEGFSSSQYF.

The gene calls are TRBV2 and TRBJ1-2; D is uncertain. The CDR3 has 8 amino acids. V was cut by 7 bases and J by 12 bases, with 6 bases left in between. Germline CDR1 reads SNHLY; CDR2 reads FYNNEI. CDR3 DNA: TGTGCCAGCATGGGCAACACCTTC. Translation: CASMGNTF.

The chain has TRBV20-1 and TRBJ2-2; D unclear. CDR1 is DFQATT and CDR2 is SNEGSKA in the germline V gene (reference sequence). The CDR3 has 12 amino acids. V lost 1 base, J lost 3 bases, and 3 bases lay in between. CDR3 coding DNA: TGCAGTGCTAGAGCCTACACCGGGGAGCTGTTTTTT. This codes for CSARAYTGELFF.